These 9 T cell receptor beta chains came from one sample sequenced in a study of blood T cell repertoires in COVID-19. Clones were read by immunoSEQ multiplex PCR, and TCRdb kept only the in-frame ones, dropping some. The sample consists of approximately 230,000 clones, approximately 80% of them appearing once. The sequenced material came from PBMCs or T cells enriched from blood (not recorded which). The receptor set was obtained from a man aged 35 to 55 who had recovered from COVID-19.

The count of this clone is one. The gene calls are TRBV7-3 and TRBJ2-1, with 16 bases that match TRBD2. The V gene's germline CDR1 is SGHTA and CDR2 FQGTGA. The CDR3 has 15 amino acids. Unmatched junction bases numbered 3, after V lost 3 bases and J lost 10 bases. CDR3 bases: TGTGCCAGCAGCTTGGGACTAGCGGGAGGGCAGGAGCAGTTCTTC. Amino acid sequence: CASSLGLAGGQEQFF.

The rearrangement uses TRBV25-1 and TRBJ2-5; D perhaps matches TRBD2 (5 bases). V was trimmed by 3 bases and J by 1 base, leaving 9 bases between them. Germline CDR1 reads MGHDK; CDR2 reads SYGVNS. The CDR3 covers 14 residues. The CDR3 loop reads CASSDHGGQETQYF. CDR3 in DNA: TGTGCCAGCAGTGACCACGGAGGCCAAGAGACCCAGTACTTC.

This clone showed up many times. This chain uses TRBV7-3 with TRBJ1-1; D not resolved. Trimming removed 3 bases from V and 2 bases from J, with 7 bases in between. CDR1 SGHTA and CDR2 FQGTGA come from the germline V gene. The length of the CDR3 is 13 residues. The CDR3 DNA reads TGTGCCAGCAGCTTTCAGCGCAACACTGAAGCTTTCTTT. It specifies CASSFQRNTEAFF.

The chain carries TRBV28 and TRBJ1-6; 9 positions agree with TRBD1. V trimming: 7 bases; J trimming: 13 bases; junction bases outside the gene matches: 14. Germline V CDR1 and CDR2: MDHEN, SYDVKM. This CDR3 is 15 amino acids long. Written as DNA, the CDR3 is TGTGCCAGCAACCAACCGGGACAGGGCTCTTCCCCCCTCCACTTT. Its protein is CASNQPGQGSSPLHF.

This clone has a handful of counts. This chain links TRBV5-1 with TRBJ2-1; 9 nucleotides agree with TRBD2. Germline V gene lookup returns CDR1 SGHRS and CDR2 YFSETQ. The CDR3 is 16 amino acids. V shed 4 bases and J 6 bases; nucleotides not matched to a gene: 11. DNA for the CDR3: TGCGCCAGCAGCAACCAAGCGGGAGGCTTAGGCAATGAGCAGTTCTTC. Amino acid sequence: CASSNQAGGLGNEQFF. Full variable domain (outside the CDR3, taken from reference TRBV5-1 and TRBJ2-1): KAGVTQTPRYLIKTRGQQVTLSCSPISGHRSVSWYQQTPGQGLQFLFEYFSETQRNKGNFPGRFSGRQFSNSRSEMNVSTLELGDSALYLCASSNQAGGLGNEQFFGPGTRLTVL.

This clone was recorded only once. Without the conserved terminal phenylalanine or tryptophan, this CDR3 likely stems from a read error. The DNA is omitted, as the CDR3 cannot be located on it reliably, and the CDR3 follows TCRdb's listing. The J gene is TRBJ1-2, the V gene TRBV6-4. The CDR3 is made up of 9 amino acids, end residues included. Germline CDR1 is MRHNA and CDR2 is SNTAGT. The CDR3 reads CASSDNEYP.

The chain joins TRBV5-1 to TRBJ1-3; weak D call: TRBD1 (5 bases). Looked up from germline, CDR1 is SGHRS and CDR2 is YFSETQ. The length of the CDR3 is 16 residues. V gave up 0 bases and J gave up 0 bases, with 10 bases separating them. CDR3 nucleotides: TGCGCCAGCAGCTTGGATGCGGGGCGCTCTGGAAACACCATATATTTT. This codes for CASSLDAGRSGNTIYF.

A note on this clone: This specimen includes other DNA sequences encoding the same CDR3. CDR3 loop: CASSLRRGTEAFF. CDR3 coding DNA: TGTGCCAGCAGCTTACGGAGGGGAACTGAAGCTTTCTTT. The chain couples TRBV7-3 to TRBJ1-1, with a tentative D call TRBD1 (5 bases). CDR1 is SGHTA, CDR2 FQGTGA, per germline. This CDR3 has 13 residues. Trimming cost V 2 bases and J 5 bases, with 9 bases left between them.

The genes are TRBV12-3 or TRBV12-4 and TRBJ1-1; 7 bases are a match to TRBD1. V was pared by 6 bases and J by 3 bases, with 4 bases of the junction left unmatched. The CDR3 loop spans 13 amino acids. The DNA of the CDR3 is TGTGCCAGCAGCTTCGACAGGGACACTGAAGCTTTCTTT. Amino acid sequence: CASSFDRDTEAFF.